These T cell receptor beta chains were read from a single sample in a study of CXCR3-negative and CXCR3-positive naive CD8 T cells. One entry per CDR3 protein, without DNA, is what TCRdb gives after re-calling the 5' RACE reads. Its listing shows 20,000 to 25,000 distinct CDR3 sequences. The sequencing input was memory CD8+ T cells from blood. All receptors derive from a human donor in good health. Some clones in this sample may be carry-over from other donors' samples. CDR3s include the opening cysteine and the closing phenylalanine or tryptophan. Expanded clones are given a class, and other clones once, few, many or no size at all.

clone_size j_call v_call cdr3_aa
large TRBJ2-7 TRBV2 CASSQGRGYEQYF
. TRBJ2-1 TRBV14 CASSPASRVNEQFF
medium-sized TRBJ2-2 TRBV10-2 CASSVLLTGNTGELFF
. TRBJ1-2 TRBV11-3 CASSSTNQGRGRYGYTF
. TRBJ1-2 TRBV3-1 CASRGHGRTLGYTF
. TRBJ2-3 TRBV28 CASSEASDSFTDTQYF
. TRBJ2-7 TRBV6-2/TRBV6-3 CASTKRDSINYEQYF
. TRBJ2-1 TRBV15 CATSRVSGGSNEQFF
. TRBJ2-6 TRBV6-1 CASIRQGSGRANVLTF
. TRBJ1-1 TRBV6-5 CASRQGIYTEAFF
. TRBJ1-6 TRBV19 CASSTGAEYSPLHF
medium-sized TRBJ2-7 TRBV20-1 CSGTSGGGYEQYF
. TRBJ1-5 TRBV5-5 CASSLSGGRQPQHF
. TRBJ2-1 TRBV27 CASRAGYNEQFF
. TRBJ1-2 TRBV29-1 CSVEEWGQGDGYTF
. TRBJ1-4 TRBV6-1 CASSPPTGDVEKLFF
. TRBJ2-3 TRBV7-2 CASSLDSGSPTDTQYF
. TRBJ2-7 TRBV7-2 CASSLHRGWEQYF
. TRBJ2-2 TRBV4-1 CASSQVERYELFF
. TRBJ2-2 TRBV9 CASSVGNTGELFF
. TRBJ2-1 TRBV14 CASSQDPRRGYNEQFF
. TRBJ2-5 TRBV15 CATSTPGGSHRETQYF
large TRBJ2-3 TRBV6-4 CASSSSGTSAADTQYF
. TRBJ1-1 TRBV5-1 CASSLEGRHPNTEAFF
. TRBJ2-7 TRBV4-1 CASSRIYRGRDGEQYF
. TRBJ2-7 TRBV20-1 CSASEVRGVYEQYF
. TRBJ2-5 TRBV27 CASSSGQQQETQYF
. TRBJ1-5 TRBV6-1 CASSEFPGQGEFGNQPQHF
. TRBJ2-3 TRBV7-2 CASSFETGLVLREQYF
. TRBJ1-2 TRBV20-1 CSATLDTYNYGYTF
. TRBJ2-3 TRBV4-2 CASSQDRVPGGGATDTQYF
. TRBJ2-7 TRBV28 CASSLGRADSYEQYF
. TRBJ2-7 TRBV7-8 CASSPWTGELREQYF
. TRBJ1-5 TRBV27 CASSLSGFSNQPQHF
. TRBJ2-3 TRBV6-5 CASSYSVGSTDTQYF
. TRBJ2-3 TRBV7-3 CASSSPGLENTQYF
. TRBJ2-1 TRBV20-1 CSAREIARDNEQFF
. TRBJ2-5 TRBV20-1 CSVRIPGLATQETQYF
. TRBJ2-3 TRBV29-1 CSVGGGTNTDTQYF
. TRBJ2-7 TRBV7-8 CASSLGPIYEQYF
. TRBJ2-5 TRBV28 CASSPLASGRFQETQYF
. TRBJ1-6 TRBV11-3 CASSPRDIGTYNSPLHF
. TRBJ2-3 TRBV29-1 CSVEWFSTDTQYF
. TRBJ2-3 TRBV14 CASSQGGLGYEADTQYF